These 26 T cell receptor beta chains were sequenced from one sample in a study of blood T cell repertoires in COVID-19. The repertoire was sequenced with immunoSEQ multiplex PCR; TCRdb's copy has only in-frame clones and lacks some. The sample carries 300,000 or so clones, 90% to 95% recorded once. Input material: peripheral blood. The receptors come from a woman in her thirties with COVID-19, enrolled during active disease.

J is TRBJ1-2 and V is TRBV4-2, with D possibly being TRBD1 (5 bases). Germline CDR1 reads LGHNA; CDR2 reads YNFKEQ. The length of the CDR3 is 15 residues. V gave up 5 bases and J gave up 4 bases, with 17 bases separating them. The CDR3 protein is CASSASREGPYGYTF. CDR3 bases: TGTGCCAGCAGCGCATCCCGGGAGGGGCCCTATGGCTACACCTTC.

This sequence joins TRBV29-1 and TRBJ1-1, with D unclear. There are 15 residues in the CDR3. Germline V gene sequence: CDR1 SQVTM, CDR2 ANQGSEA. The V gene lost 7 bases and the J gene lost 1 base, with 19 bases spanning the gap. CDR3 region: CSGTKAGQTNTEAFF. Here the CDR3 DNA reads TGCAGCGGTACCAAGGCTGGGCAGACGAACACTGAAGCTTTCTTT.

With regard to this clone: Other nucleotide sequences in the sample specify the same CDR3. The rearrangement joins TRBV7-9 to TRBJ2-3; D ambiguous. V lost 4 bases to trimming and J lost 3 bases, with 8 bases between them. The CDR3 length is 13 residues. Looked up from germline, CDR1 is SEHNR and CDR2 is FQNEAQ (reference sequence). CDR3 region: CASSSRETDTQYF. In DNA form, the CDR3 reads TGTGCCAGCAGCTCCCGCGAAACAGATACGCAGTATTTT.

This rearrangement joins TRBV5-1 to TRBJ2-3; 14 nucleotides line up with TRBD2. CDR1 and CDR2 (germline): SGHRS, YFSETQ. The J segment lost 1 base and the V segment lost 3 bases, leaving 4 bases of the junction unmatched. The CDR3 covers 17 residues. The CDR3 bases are TGCGCCAGCAGCTCCGGGACTAGCGGGAGTGGCACAGATACGCAGTATTTT. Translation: CASSSGTSGSGTDTQYF.

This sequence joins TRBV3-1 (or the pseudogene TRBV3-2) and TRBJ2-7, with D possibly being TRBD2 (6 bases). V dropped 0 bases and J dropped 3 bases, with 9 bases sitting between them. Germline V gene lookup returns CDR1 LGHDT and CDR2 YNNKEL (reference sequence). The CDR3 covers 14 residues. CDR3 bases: TGTGCCAGCAGCCAAGATTTAGCGGTCTACGAGCAGTACTTC. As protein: CASSQDLAVYEQYF.

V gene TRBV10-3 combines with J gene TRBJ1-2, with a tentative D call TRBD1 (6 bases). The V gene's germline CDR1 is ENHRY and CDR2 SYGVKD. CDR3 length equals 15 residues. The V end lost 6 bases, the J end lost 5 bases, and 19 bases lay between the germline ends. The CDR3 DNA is TGTGCCATCAGCCCTCACTCGGGACAAGAATATGGCTACACCTTC. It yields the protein CAISPHSGQEYGYTF.

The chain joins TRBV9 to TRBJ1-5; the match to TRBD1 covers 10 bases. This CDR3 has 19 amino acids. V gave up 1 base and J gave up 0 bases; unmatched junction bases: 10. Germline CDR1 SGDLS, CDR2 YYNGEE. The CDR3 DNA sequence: TGTGCCAGCAGCGTACCGGGACAGGGGAAAAGTAATAGCAATCAGCCCCAGCATTTT. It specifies CASSVPGQGKSNSNQPQHF.

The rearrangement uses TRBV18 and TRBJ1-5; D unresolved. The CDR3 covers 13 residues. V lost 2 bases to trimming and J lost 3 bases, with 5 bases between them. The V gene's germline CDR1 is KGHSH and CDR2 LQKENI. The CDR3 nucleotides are TGTGCCAGCTCACCATCGTACAATCAGCCCCAGCATTTT. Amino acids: CASSPSYNQPQHF. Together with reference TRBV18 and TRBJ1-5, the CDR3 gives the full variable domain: NAGVMQNPRHLVRRRGQEARLRCSPMKGHSHVYWYRQLPEEGLKFMVYLQKENIIDESGMPKERFSAEFPKEGPSILRIQQVVRGDSAAYFCASSPSYNQPQHFGDGTRLSIL.

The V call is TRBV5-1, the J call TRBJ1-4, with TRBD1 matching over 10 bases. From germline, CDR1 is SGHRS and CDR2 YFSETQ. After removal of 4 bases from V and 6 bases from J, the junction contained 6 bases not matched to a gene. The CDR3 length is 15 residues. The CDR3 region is CASSTRQGAHEKLFF. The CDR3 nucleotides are TGCGCCAGCAGCACTCGACAGGGGGCACATGAAAAACTGTTTTTT.

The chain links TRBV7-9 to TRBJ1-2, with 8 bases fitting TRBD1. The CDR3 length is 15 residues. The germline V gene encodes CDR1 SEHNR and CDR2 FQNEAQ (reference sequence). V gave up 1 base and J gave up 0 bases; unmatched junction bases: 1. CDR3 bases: TGTGCCAGCAGCTTAGGGACAGGGTCTAACTATGGCTACACCTTC. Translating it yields CASSLGTGSNYGYTF.

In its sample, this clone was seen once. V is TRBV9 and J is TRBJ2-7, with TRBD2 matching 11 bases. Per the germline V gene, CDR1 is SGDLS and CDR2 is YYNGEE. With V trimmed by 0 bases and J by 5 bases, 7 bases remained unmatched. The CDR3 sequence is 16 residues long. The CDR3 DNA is TGTGCCAGCAGCGTAGGGCTAGCGGGAGGTTCCCACGAGCAGTACTTC. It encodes CASSVGLAGGSHEQYF.

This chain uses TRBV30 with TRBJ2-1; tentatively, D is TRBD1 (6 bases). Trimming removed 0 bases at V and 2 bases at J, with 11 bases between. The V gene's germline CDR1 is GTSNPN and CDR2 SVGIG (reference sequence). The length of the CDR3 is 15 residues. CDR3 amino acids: CAWSVIQGTYNEQFF. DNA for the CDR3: TGTGCCTGGAGTGTTATTCAGGGGACCTACAATGAGCAGTTCTTC.

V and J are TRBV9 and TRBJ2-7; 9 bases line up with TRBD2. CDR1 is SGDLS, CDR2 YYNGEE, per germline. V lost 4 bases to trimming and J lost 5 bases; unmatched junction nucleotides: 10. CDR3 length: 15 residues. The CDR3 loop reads CASSTYGTSSDEQYF. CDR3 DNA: TGTGCCAGCAGCACCTACGGGACTAGCTCGGACGAGCAGTACTTC.

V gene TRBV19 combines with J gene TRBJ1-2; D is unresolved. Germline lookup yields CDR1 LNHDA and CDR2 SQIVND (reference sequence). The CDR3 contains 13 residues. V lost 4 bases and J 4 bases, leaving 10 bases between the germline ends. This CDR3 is CASSRLRFYGYTF. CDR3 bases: TGTGCCAGTAGTAGGTTGAGATTCTATGGCTACACCTTC.

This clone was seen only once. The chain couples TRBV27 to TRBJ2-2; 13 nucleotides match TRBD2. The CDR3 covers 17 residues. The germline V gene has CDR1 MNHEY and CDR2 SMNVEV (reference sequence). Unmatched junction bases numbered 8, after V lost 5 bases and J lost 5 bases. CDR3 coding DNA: TGTGCCAGCAGTCTTCGGACTAGCGGGAGAACGACCGGGGAGCTGTTTTTT. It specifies CASSLRTSGRTTGELFF.

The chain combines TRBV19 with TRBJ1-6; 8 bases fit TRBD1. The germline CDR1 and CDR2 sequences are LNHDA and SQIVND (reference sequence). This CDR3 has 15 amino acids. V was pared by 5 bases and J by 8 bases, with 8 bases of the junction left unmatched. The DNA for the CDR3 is TGTGCCAGTAGTTTTATTTTGACAGGGGATTCACCCCTCCACTTT. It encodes CASSFILTGDSPLHF.

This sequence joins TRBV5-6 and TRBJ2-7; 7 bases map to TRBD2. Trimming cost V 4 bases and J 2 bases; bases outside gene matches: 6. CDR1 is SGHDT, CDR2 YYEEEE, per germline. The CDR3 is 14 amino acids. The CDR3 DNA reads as TGTGCCAGCAGCCGATACAGCGGGACCTACGAGCAGTACTTC. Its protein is CASSRYSGTYEQYF.

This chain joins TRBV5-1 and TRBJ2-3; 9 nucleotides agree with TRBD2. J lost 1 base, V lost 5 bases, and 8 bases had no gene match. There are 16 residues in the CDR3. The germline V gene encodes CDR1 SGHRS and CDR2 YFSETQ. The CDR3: CASRGSGRGGTDTQYF. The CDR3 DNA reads TGCGCCAGCAGGGGTAGCGGGAGAGGCGGCACAGATACGCAGTATTTT.

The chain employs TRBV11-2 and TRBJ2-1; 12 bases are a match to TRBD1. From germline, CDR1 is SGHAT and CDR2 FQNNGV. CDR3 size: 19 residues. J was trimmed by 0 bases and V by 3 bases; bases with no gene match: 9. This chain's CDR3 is CASSFRGQGAISSYNEQFF. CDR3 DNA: TGTGCCAGCAGCTTTAGGGGACAGGGGGCCATAAGCTCCTACAATGAGCAGTTCTTC.

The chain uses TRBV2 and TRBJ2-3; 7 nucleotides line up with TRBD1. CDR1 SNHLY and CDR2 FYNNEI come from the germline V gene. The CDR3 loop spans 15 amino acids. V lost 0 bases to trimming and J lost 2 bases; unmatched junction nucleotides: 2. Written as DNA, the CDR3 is TGTGCCAGCAGTGAAGCCGGGACAGCCACAGATACGCAGTATTTT. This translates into CASSEAGTATDTQYF. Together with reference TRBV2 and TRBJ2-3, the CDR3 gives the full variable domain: EPEVTQTPSHQVTQMGQEVILRCVPISNHLYFYWYRQILGQKVEFLVSFYNNEISEKSEIFDDQFSVERPDGSNFTLKIRSTKLEDSAMYFCASSEAGTATDTQYFGPGTRLTVL.

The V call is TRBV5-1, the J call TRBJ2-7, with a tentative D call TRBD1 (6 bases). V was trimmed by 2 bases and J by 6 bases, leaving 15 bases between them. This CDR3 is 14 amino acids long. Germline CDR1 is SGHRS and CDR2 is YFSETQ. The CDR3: CASSLAQGTSEQYF. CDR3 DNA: TGCGCCAGCAGCTTAGCACAGGGAACTTCCGAGCAGTACTTC.

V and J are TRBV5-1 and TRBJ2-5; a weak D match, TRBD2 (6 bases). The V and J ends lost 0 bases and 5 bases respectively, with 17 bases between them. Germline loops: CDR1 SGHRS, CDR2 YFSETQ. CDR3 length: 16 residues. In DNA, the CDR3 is TGCGCCAGCAGCTTGGTGGGGCGGGGCGGTTCGGAGACCCAGTACTTC. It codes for CASSLVGRGGSETQYF. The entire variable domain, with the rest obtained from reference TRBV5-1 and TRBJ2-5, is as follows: KAGVTQTPRYLIKTRGQQVTLSCSPISGHRSVSWYQQTPGQGLQFLFEYFSETQRNKGNFPGRFSGRQFSNSRSEMNVSTLELGDSALYLCASSLVGRGGSETQYFGPGTRLLVL.

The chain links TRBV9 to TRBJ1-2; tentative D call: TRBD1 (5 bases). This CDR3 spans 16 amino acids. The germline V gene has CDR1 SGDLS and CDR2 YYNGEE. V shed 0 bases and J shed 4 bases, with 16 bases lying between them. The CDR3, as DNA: TGTGCCAGCAGCGTAGTTACAAGGGGCTCCCCCTATGGCTACACCTTC. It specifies CASSVVTRGSPYGYTF.

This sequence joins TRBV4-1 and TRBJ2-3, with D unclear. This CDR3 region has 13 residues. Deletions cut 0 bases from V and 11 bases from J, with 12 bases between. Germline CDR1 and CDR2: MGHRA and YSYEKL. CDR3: CASSQDPILKQYF. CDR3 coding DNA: TGCGCCAGCAGCCAAGACCCGATACTTAAGCAGTATTTT.

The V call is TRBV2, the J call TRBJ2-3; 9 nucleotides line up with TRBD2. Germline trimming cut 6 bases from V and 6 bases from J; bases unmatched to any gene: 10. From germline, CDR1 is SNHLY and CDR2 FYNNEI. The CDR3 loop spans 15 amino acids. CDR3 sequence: CASRQAGGHADTQYF. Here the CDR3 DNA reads TGTGCCAGCAGGCAAGCGGGAGGACATGCGGATACGCAGTATTTT.

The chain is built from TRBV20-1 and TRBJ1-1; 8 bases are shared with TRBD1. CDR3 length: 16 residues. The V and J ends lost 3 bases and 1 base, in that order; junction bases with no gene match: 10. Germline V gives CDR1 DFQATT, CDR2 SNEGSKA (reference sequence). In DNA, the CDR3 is TGCAGTGCTAGTCGTGGACAGGGTATAACGAACACTGAAGCTTTCTTT. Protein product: CSASRGQGITNTEAFF.